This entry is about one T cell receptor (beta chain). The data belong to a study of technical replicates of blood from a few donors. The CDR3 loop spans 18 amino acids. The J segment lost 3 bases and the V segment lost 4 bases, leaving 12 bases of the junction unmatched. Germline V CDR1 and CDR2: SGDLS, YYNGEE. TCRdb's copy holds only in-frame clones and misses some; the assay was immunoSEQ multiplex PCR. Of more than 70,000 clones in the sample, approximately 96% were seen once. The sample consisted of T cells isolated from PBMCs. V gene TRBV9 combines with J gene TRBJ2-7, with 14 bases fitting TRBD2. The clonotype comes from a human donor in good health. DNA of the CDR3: TGTGCCAGCAGCCGACTTAAATGGACTAGCGGGAGGCTCTACGAGCAGTACTTC. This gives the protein CASSRLKWTSGRLYEQYF.